This is a list of T cell receptor beta chains from one sample in a study of early T cells in non-severe SARS-CoV-2 infection. TCRdb independently ran MiXCR on the 5' RACE reads; one entry per CDR3 protein. The sample includes roughly 60,000 distinct CDR3 sequences, roughly 5.5% of them seen just once. Sequenced: whole blood. All receptors derive from an adult who was a healthcare worker with PCR-confirmed SARS-CoV-2 infection or an uninfected control (not recorded which). Both conserved end residues are part of each CDR3. The order of the fields is J gene, V gene, CDR3 protein.

TRBJ2-1 | TRBV7-2 | CASSLAGIARLNF
TRBJ2-2 | TRBV6-2/TRBV6-3 | CASDRGRDSTNTGELFF
TRBJ2-2 | TRBV5-1 | CASSFDRVSGELFF
TRBJ2-1 | TRBV5-1 | CASRGTSGIRDFLNEQFF
TRBJ1-5 | TRBV3-1 | CASSQGRGNQHF
TRBJ2-2 | TRBV19 | CASRGTSGYTGELFF
TRBJ2-4 | TRBV11-2 | CASSFSGGAKNIQYF
TRBJ2-2 | TRBV30 | CAWRPAGTNTGELFF
TRBJ1-2 | TRBV11-2 | CASSREDRTVPFPYGYTF
TRBJ1-1 | TRBV27 | CASSFLSEPNTEAFF
TRBJ1-6 | TRBV7-2 | CASTKWGVGSPLHF
TRBJ1-2 | TRBV12-3/TRBV12-4 | CASSENYGYTF
TRBJ1-1 | TRBV5-1 | CASTFRPGQNTEAFF
TRBJ2-2 | TRBV20-1 | CSARRTSSAGELFF
TRBJ2-7 | TRBV7-9 | CASSPQQGAGEQYF
TRBJ2-6 | TRBV24-1 | CATSVRNTGSGANVLTF
TRBJ2-1 | TRBV6-6 | CASTPLRGGHNEQFF
TRBJ2-5 | TRBV6-5 | CASLGEWGETQYF
TRBJ2-3 | TRBV19 | CASSKVRGGAPDTQYF
TRBJ1-6 | TRBV20-1 | CSAEGSSYNSPLHF
TRBJ1-3 | TRBV6-5 | CASSLRGENSGNTIYF
TRBJ2-4 | TRBV29-1 | CSVESIAKNIQYF
TRBJ2-6 | TRBV4-2 | CASSEGAGANVLTF
TRBJ2-1 | TRBV12-2 | CASRQGGGLASEQFF
TRBJ2-7 | TRBV19 | CASSTSYRQEQYF
TRBJ1-1 | TRBV5-4 | CASSPTRISNTEAFF
TRBJ1-6 | TRBV11-2 | CASSSQQGSYNSPLHF
TRBJ2-7 | TRBV6-6 | CASSYHDRGNYEQYF
TRBJ2-2 | TRBV10-3 | CAISGGVSTGELFF
TRBJ2-4 | TRBV27 | CASSLYRGDSKNIQYF
TRBJ1-4 | TRBV6-2/TRBV6-3 | CASSQAEKLFF
TRBJ1-6 | TRBV20-1 | CSAPLRQGENSPLHF
TRBJ2-3 | TRBV20-1 | CSAPDSGTDTQYF
TRBJ1-6 | TRBV28 | CASSLFQGSSPLHF
TRBJ2-2 | TRBV10-3 | CAIAGNTGELFF
TRBJ1-2 | TRBV20-1 | CSARDHSGANYGYTF
TRBJ2-2 | TRBV27 | CASKTANTGELFF
TRBJ2-1 | TRBV6-6 | CASSPLRGRNEQFF
TRBJ1-1 | TRBV28 | CASSSRGRFGAFF
TRBJ1-4 | TRBV14 | CASSQFGTGNEKLFF
TRBJ2-4 | TRBV7-9 | CASSPNTGTSGSPKNIQYF
TRBJ2-2 | TRBV5-1 | CASSLVGIYTGELFF
TRBJ1-2 | TRBV4-2 | CASSQDVGLGGYTF